The 25 T cell receptor beta chains in this list originate from one sample, sequenced in a study of T cell responses to AZD1222 COVID-19 vaccine. This table comes from immunoSEQ multiplex PCR, and its TCRdb copy is limited to in-frame clones, with some not included. The sample lists roughly 160,000 clones; 90% were seen once. Material: peripheral blood, obtained on day 0 of AZD1222 vaccination. All receptors come from an adult in good health.

CDR3 DNA: TGTGCCAGCAGCTTAGAGGCAGGGGATAGGGAAAAACTGTTTTTT. Its translation is CASSLEAGDREKLFF. The V call is TRBV7-6, the J call TRBJ1-4, with D perhaps matching TRBD1 (6 bases). Trimming took off 1 base at V and 8 bases at J, with 14 bases between the two ends. The CDR3 totals 15 residues. Germline V lookup: CDR1 SGHVS, CDR2 FNYEAQ.

The chain is built from TRBV4-1 and TRBJ2-7, with 10 bases fitting TRBD2. The length of the CDR3 is 16 residues. V lost 0 bases and J lost 5; bases outside the gene matches: 7. Germline V gives CDR1 MGHRA, CDR2 YSYEKL. Here the CDR3 reads CASSQEPAGGSHEQYF. CDR3 nucleotides: TGCGCCAGCAGCCAAGAACCAGCGGGGGGGTCCCACGAGCAGTACTTC.

V gene TRBV7-9 combines with J gene TRBJ2-7; 10 bases match TRBD1. Germline assignment: CDR1 SEHNR and CDR2 FQNEAQ (reference sequence). V shed 5 bases and J 5 bases; nucleotides not matched to a gene: 9. The CDR3 loop spans 15 amino acids. The CDR3 bases are TGTGCCAGCAGCGAGACCGGGACAGGGGTCGACGAGCAGTACTTC. Residues: CASSETGTGVDEQYF.

The chain links TRBV9 to TRBJ2-7; possibly TRBD1 or TRBD2 for D (5 bases each). V shed 4 bases and J shed 1 base, with 12 bases lying between them. The CDR3 contains 14 residues. Per the germline V gene, CDR1 is SGDLS and CDR2 is YYNGEE. CDR3 region: CASSPWDPSYEQYF. In nucleotides, the CDR3 is TGTGCCAGCAGCCCTTGGGACCCATCCTACGAGCAGTACTTC.

CDR3 sequence (DNA): TGTGCCAGCACTACAACGCAGGGGGGGACCCAGTACTTC. Its protein is CASTTTQGGTQYF. The chain employs TRBV12-3 or TRBV12-4 and TRBJ2-5, with a tentative D call TRBD1 (7 bases). The CDR3 consists of 13 residues. V was trimmed by 7 bases and J by 7 bases, leaving 16 bases between them.

CDR3 sequence: CASRTAGSPLHF. In DNA form, the CDR3 reads TGTGCCAGCAGGACCGCAGGGTCACCCCTCCACTTT. This chain links TRBV6-6 with TRBJ1-6; TRBD1 might be the D (5 bases). V lost 6 bases and J lost 10, with 10 bases in between. The CDR3 extends over 12 amino acids. Per germline, CDR1 MNHNY and CDR2 SVGAGI (reference sequence).

CDR3 nucleotide sequence: TGTGCCACCGGGAGGGGGGCCTACAATGAGCAGTTCTTC. Translating it yields CATGRGAYNEQFF. This chain links TRBV24-1 with TRBJ2-1, with D maybe TRBD2 (7 bases). Germline assignment: CDR1 KGHDR and CDR2 SFDVKD. The CDR3 is 13 amino acids. V gave up 9 bases and J gave up 2 bases, with 10 bases separating them.

This chain joins TRBV5-1 and TRBJ1-3; a weak D match, TRBD1 (5 bases). Trimming removed 4 bases at V and 0 bases at J, with 11 bases between. The CDR3 has 15 residues. Looked up from germline, CDR1 is SGHRS and CDR2 is YFSETQ. CDR3 nucleotides: TGCGCCAGCAGCCCTGGACACGGCTCTGGAAACACCATATATTTT. It specifies CASSPGHGSGNTIYF.

This rearrangement joins TRBV5-4 to TRBJ1-4, with D uncertain. The germline V gene encodes CDR1 SGHNT and CDR2 YYREEE (reference sequence). The CDR3 extends over 12 amino acids. V was pared by 3 bases and J by 8 bases, with 8 bases between. In DNA form, the CDR3 reads TGTGCCAGCAGCTCCGGCAGGGAAAAACTGTTTTTT. As protein: CASSSGREKLFF.

This clone has more than one count but fewer than ten. The chain uses TRBV19 and TRBJ1-1, with a possible D match to TRBD1 (5 bases). Deletions cut 3 bases from V and 7 bases from J, with 9 bases between. Germline loops: CDR1 LNHDA, CDR2 SQIVND (reference sequence). The CDR3 spans 12 residues. As DNA, the CDR3 is TGTGCCAGTAGTATTTCAGGGAATGAAGCTTTCTTT. Its translation is CASSISGNEAFF.

The count of this clone is one. V usage is TRBV5-1 and J usage is TRBJ2-7, with 8 nucleotides matching TRBD1. This CDR3 has 14 amino acids. Germline CDR1 SGHRS, CDR2 YFSETQ. Trimming removed 4 bases from V and 1 base from J; junction bases left unmatched: 4. The CDR3 nucleotides read TGCGCCAGCAGCGCCGGGACAGGATCCTACGAGCAGTACTTC. Protein: CASSAGTGSYEQYF.

V and J are TRBV7-9 and TRBJ2-7, with 8 bases that match TRBD1. V was clipped by 4 bases and J by 0 bases; unmatched bases: 8. There are 16 residues in the CDR3. Germline V gene lookup returns CDR1 SEHNR and CDR2 FQNEAQ (reference sequence). The DNA for the CDR3 is TGTGCCAGCAGCTCCACAGGGGGGCTCTCCTCCTACGAGCAGTACTTC. Translating gives CASSSTGGLSSYEQYF.

The chain couples TRBV27 to TRBJ1-4; 7 positions match TRBD1. J was trimmed by 6 bases and V by 3 bases; bases with no gene match: 13. CDR1 is MNHEY, CDR2 SMNVEV, per germline (reference sequence). This CDR3 region has 17 residues. CDR3 DNA: TGTGCCAGCAGTTTCATATACCGAGGGACAGTAGATGAAAAACTGTTTTTT. Encoded protein: CASSFIYRGTVDEKLFF. Drawing the rest from reference TRBV27 and TRBJ1-4, the complete variable domain is EAQVTQNPRYLITVTGKKLTVTCSQNMNHEYMSWYRQDPGLGLRQIYYSMNVEVTDKGDVPEGYKVSRKEKRNFPLILESPSPNQTSLYFCASSFIYRGTVDEKLFFGSGTQLSVL.

The chain recombines TRBV6-9 with TRBJ2-5, with D maybe TRBD2 (5 bases). Germline loops: CDR1 MNHGY, CDR2 SVAAGI. V was pared by 11 bases and J by 13 bases, with 26 bases between. This CDR3 has 13 amino acids. This CDR3 reads CAVKGEGRRVGYF. CDR3 nucleotides: TGTGCCGTCAAAGGAGAAGGGCGGCGGGTGGGGTACTTC.

V usage is TRBV6-5 and J usage is TRBJ2-2, with D hard to call. V was trimmed by 2 bases and J by 5 bases, leaving 12 bases between them. Germline V gene data show CDR1 as MNHEY and CDR2 as SVGAGI. The CDR3 loop spans 15 amino acids. The CDR3 spells CASSYVGGNTGELFF. The CDR3 DNA follows: TGTGCCAGCAGTTACGTTGGCGGAAATACCGGGGAGCTGTTTTTT.

The chain has TRBV4-2 and TRBJ1-1; a weak D match, TRBD1 (6 bases). This CDR3 contains 17 residues. With 4 bases removed from V and 3 bases from J, the gap between germline ends came to 21 bases. Germline CDR1 LGHNA, CDR2 YNFKEQ. CDR3 amino acids: CASSPAVYPGQHTEAFF. In nucleotides, the CDR3 is TGTGCCAGCAGCCCAGCGGTATACCCGGGACAACACACTGAAGCTTTCTTT.

This chain joins TRBV27 and TRBJ1-5; the D gene is possibly TRBD1 (6 bases). CDR1 and CDR2 from the germline V gene are MNHEY and SMNVEV (reference sequence). The ends were cut back, 1 base at V and 6 bases at J, with 19 bases in the middle. The CDR3 is made up of 17 amino acids. The CDR3 DNA follows: TGTGCCAGCAGTTTATTGTCACAGCAGGGGTTGGCTCAGCCCCAGCATTTT. Translation gives CASSLLSQQGLAQPQHF.

The chain uses TRBV11-3 and TRBJ2-3; 8 bases map to TRBD1. The CDR3 sequence is 20 residues long. Germline V CDR1 and CDR2: SGHNT, YENEEA. After removal of 5 bases from V and 6 bases from J, the junction contained 25 bases not matched to a gene. Here the CDR3 DNA reads TGTGCCAGCAGCAAAATGACAGGGGACTCTATGTCCTCCCACCACGATACGCAGTATTTT. It specifies CASSKMTGDSMSSHHDTQYF.

The chain carries TRBV7-9 and TRBJ2-1, with 10 bases identical to TRBD2. The CDR3 sequence is 15 residues long. CDR1 is SEHNR, CDR2 FQNEAQ, per germline (reference sequence). Trimming cost V 4 bases and J 5 bases; bases outside gene matches: 5. The CDR3 sequence: CASSSKRGGNNEQFF. The CDR3 nucleotides are TGTGCCAGCAGCTCCAAGCGGGGGGGCAACAATGAGCAGTTCTTC.

This chain connects TRBV7-9 to TRBJ1-2, with D possibly TRBD1 on 6 matching bases. V was shortened by 2 bases and J by 6 bases, with 10 bases between the two germline ends. CDR1 and CDR2 from the germline V gene are SEHNR and FQNEAQ (reference sequence). The CDR3 length is 13 residues. The CDR3 spells CASSLRQDDGYTF. The CDR3 nucleotides read TGTGCCAGCAGCTTAAGACAGGACGATGGCTACACCTTC.

This clone has ten or more counts. The chain couples TRBV6-1 to TRBJ2-3; D may be TRBD2 (6 bases). The CDR3 extends over 15 amino acids. The germline V gene has CDR1 MNHNS and CDR2 SASEGT. Trimming pared 2 bases from V and 2 bases from J, leaving 11 bases between. DNA for the CDR3: TGTGCCAGCAGTGAAATGGAGGGAGACACAGATACGCAGTATTTT. It encodes CASSEMEGDTDTQYF.

The chain uses TRBV29-1 and TRBJ1-1; perhaps TRBD1 as D (6 bases). This CDR3 contains 13 residues. V lost 3 bases and J 3 bases, leaving 11 bases between the germline ends. Per germline, CDR1 SQVTM and CDR2 ANQGSEA. The CDR3 protein is CSVDWDKDTEAFF. CDR3 coding DNA: TGCAGCGTTGATTGGGACAAGGACACTGAAGCTTTCTTT.

The chain combines TRBV18 with TRBJ2-7, with 8 bases lining up with TRBD2. Germline CDR1 KGHSH, CDR2 LQKENI. The CDR3 runs 16 residues. The V and J ends lost 3 bases and 3 bases, in that order; junction bases with no gene match: 10. Written as DNA, the CDR3 is TGTGCCAGCTCACCGCCCAAAGGCGGGGGGTTCTACGAGCAGTACTTC. Its translation: CASSPPKGGGFYEQYF.

This chain joins TRBV28 and TRBJ1-6, with D possibly being TRBD1 (5 bases). CDR3 length: 15 amino acids. The V gene lost 3 bases and the J gene lost 7 bases, with 13 bases spanning the gap. The germline gives CDR1 MDHEN, CDR2 SYDVKM. The CDR3 coding sequence is TGTGCCAGCAGTTTCCATGTGGGGCGAAATTCACCCCTCCACTTT. Translated: CASSFHVGRNSPLHF.

This rearrangement joins TRBV6-6 to TRBJ2-7; possibly TRBD2 for D (7 bases). Germline V gene sequence: CDR1 MNHNY, CDR2 SVGAGI (reference sequence). This CDR3 is 15 amino acids long. V lost 10 bases and J lost 3, with 22 bases in between. Here the CDR3 DNA reads TGTGCCACGGGGGGCAGGCCCCCCCATTACTACGAGCAGTACTTC. It translates to CATGGRPPHYYEQYF.